What follows is one T cell receptor (beta chain) and its context. In the study's own analysis: Amplification with reference gene primers provided the estimates of nucleated cell counts. Clones were sequenced by immunoSEQ multiplex PCR, and TCRdb holds only the in-frame ones, with some missing. V, J and clone size derive from that table, while D and trimming were established from the DNA sequence. The data show about 100,000 clones, with 90% to 95% seen just once and about 2.2% held by the top ten. The sample comes from a study of blood T cell repertoires in COVID-19. Study summary: COVID-19 samples, acute and convalescent, were from the United States, Italy and Spain. PBMCs, B-cell-depleted T cells, or T cells provided the cDNA or gDNA that made up the material.

Trimming took 1 base from V and 6 from J; bases not matched to a gene: 2. The CDR3 extends over 16 amino acids. The V gene's germline CDR1 is LGHDT and CDR2 YNNKEL (reference sequence). This chain uses TRBV3-1 (or the pseudogene TRBV3-2) with TRBJ2-1; 14 bases match TRBD2. This sequence was found in a man in his fifties with active COVID-19. The sample taken for sequencing was peripheral blood. The CDR3 protein is CASSQAGTSGSNEQFF. Written as DNA, the CDR3 is TGTGCCAGCAGCCAAGCCGGGACTAGCGGGAGCAATGAGCAGTTCTTC.